This TCR beta chain originates from a study of blood T cells in healthy people across ages. Whole-study findings and limits: Across the age range, TCR beta diversity per million T cells fell in a roughly linear way. Relative to aged donors, long-lived donors carried more naive CD4+ cells and displayed higher diversity.

Per the germline V gene, CDR1 is DFQATT and CDR2 is SNEGSKA (reference sequence). This CDR3 is built from 13 residues. Trimming shortened V by 7 bases and J by 7 bases, and 17 bases separated the two germline ends. Sample-barcoded 5' priming and a J-beta primer mix drove a second PCR of roughly 6 to 12 cycles. CDR3-containing paired-end reads numbering at least 2.5 million came from each sample. TCRdb re-called the 5' RACE reads with MiXCR, one entry per CDR3 protein. The sample has about 1.7 million distinct CDR3 sequences, approximately 30% seen once; the top ten hold less than 9.5%. In this sample, this clonotype turned up a few times. Antigen specificity is unknown. PBMCs were isolated at a quantity of at least 6 million per sample.

Sequencing used blood. This rearrangement joins TRBV20-1 to TRBJ2-1, with a weak D call TRBD2 (7 bases). This receptor was taken from a woman younger than 45 in good health. The CDR3, as DNA: TGCAGTGTAGACGGGGCGGGGGCGAATGAGCAGTTCTTC. As protein: CSVDGAGANEQFF.